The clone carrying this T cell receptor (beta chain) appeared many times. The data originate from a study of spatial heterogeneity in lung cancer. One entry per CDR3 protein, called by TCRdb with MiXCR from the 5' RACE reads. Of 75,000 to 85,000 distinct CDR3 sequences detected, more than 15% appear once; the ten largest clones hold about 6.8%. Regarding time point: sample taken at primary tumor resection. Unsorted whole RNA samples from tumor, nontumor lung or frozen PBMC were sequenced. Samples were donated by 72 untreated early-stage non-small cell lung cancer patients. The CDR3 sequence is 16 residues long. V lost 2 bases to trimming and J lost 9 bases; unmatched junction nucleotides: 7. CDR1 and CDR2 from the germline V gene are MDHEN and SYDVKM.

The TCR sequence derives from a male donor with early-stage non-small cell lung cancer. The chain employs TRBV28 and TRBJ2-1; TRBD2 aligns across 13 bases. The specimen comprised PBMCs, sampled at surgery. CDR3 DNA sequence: TGTGCCAGCAGTTTAGGCGATGGGACTAGCGGGATTGAGCAGTTCTTC. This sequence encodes CASSLGDGTSGIEQFF.